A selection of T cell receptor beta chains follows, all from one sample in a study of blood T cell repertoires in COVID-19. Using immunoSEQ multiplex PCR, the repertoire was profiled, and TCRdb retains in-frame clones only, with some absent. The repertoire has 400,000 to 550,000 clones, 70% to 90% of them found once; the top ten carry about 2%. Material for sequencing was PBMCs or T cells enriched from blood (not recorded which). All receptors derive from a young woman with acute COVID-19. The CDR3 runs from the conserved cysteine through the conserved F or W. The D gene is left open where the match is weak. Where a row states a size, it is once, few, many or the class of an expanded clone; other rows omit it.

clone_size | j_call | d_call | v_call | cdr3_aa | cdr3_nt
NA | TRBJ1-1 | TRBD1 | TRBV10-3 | CAIRKDRDEGEAFF | TGTGCCATCAGGAAAGACAGGGATGAGGGTGAAGCTTTCTTT
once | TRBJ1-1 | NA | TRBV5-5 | CASSLGEFWNTEAFF | TGTGCCAGCAGCTTGGGGGAGTTTTGGAACACTGAAGCTTTCTTT
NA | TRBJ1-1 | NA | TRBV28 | CASSLGGRDTEAFF | TGTGCCAGCAGTTTAGGGGGCAGGGACACTGAAGCTTTCTTT
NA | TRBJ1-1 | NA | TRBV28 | CAIFSGSNTEAFF | TGTGCCATTTTTTCCGGGTCGAACACTGAAGCTTTCTTT
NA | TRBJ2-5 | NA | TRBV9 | CASSPMEGRAWETQYF | TGTGCCAGCAGCCCTATGGAGGGCAGGGCCTGGGAGACCCAGTACTTC
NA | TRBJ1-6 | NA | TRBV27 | CASSSRPALNSPLHF | TGTGCCAGCAGTTCCCGCCCAGCACTAAATTCACCCCTCCACTTT
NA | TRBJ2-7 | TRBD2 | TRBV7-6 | CASSYYTGGEQYF | TGTGCCAGCAGCTACTATACGGGGGGGGAGCAGTACTTC
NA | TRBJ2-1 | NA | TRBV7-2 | CASSLLYRNEQFF | TGTGCCAGCAGCTTATTGTACAGGAATGAGCAGTTCTTC
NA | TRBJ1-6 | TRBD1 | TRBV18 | CASSTGGGSPLHF | TGTGCCAGCTCCACAGGGGGTGGTTCACCCCTCCACTTT
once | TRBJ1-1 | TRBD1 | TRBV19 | CASSITGADGAFF | TGTGCCAGTAGCATTACAGGGGCCGACGGAGCTTTCTTT
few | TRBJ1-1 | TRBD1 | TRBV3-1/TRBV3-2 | CASSLTGDNTEAFF | TGTGCCAGCAGCCTCACAGGGGATAACACTGAAGCTTTCTTT
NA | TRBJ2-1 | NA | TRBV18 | CASSPGSREEFF | TGTGCCAGCTCACCGGGCAGCCGAGAAGAGTTCTTC
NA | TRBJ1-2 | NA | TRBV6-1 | CASSERGGFF | TGTGCCAGCAGTGAGCGGGGCGGCTTCTTC
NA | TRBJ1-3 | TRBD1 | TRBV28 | CASRTTGDFSLPGNTIYF | TGTGCCAGCAGGACAACAGGGGATTTCTCCCTTCCTGGAAACACCATATATTTT
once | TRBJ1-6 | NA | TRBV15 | CATQRGGHSYNSPLHF | TGTGCCACCCAGAGGGGGGGGCACTCCTATAATTCACCCCTCCACTTT
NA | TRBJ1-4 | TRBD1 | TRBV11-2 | CASSPGQGVEKLFF | TGTGCCAGCAGCCCAGGACAGGGAGTAGAAAAACTGTTTTTT
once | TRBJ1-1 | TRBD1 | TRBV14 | CASSQATGGLGTEAFF | TGTGCCAGCAGCCAAGCGACAGGGGGCTTGGGAACTGAAGCTTTCTTT
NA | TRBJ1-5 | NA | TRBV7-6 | CASSLYWGGSNQPQHF | TGTGCCAGCAGCTTATATTGGGGGGGTAGCAATCAGCCCCAGCATTTT
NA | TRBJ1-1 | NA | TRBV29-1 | CSVDLQGSKEAFF | TGCAGCGTTGACCTACAGGGTTCTAAAGAAGCTTTCTTT
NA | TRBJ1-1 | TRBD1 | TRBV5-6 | CASSLIVGGDAFF | TGTGCCAGCAGCTTGATTGTAGGGGGCGACGCTTTCTTT
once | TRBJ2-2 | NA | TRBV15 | CATSNVIRGFVTGELFF | TGTGCCACCAGCAACGTGATAAGGGGGTTTGTCACCGGGGAGCTGTTTTTT
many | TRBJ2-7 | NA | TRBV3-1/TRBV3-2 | CASSNRGRVAYEQYF | TGTGCCAGCAGCAATAGAGGGCGGGTGGCCTACGAGCAGTACTTC
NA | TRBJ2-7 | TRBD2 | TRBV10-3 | CATPNLSGIHYEQYF | TGTGCCACCCCAAACCTTAGCGGGATCCACTACGAGCAGTACTTC
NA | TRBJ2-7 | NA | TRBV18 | CASSTVAYEQYF | TGTGCCAGCTCCACCGTAGCCTACGAGCAGTACTTC
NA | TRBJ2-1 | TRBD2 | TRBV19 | CASSIAGLVSYNEQFF | TGTGCCAGTAGTATCGCGGGACTAGTGTCCTACAATGAGCAGTTCTTC
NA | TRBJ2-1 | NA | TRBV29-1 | CSVLANEQFF | TGCAGCGTTTTAGCGAATGAGCAGTTCTTC
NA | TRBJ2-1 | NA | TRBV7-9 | CASSPGQWSVNEQFF | TGTGCCAGCAGCCCCGGACAGTGGAGTGTCAATGAGCAGTTCTTC
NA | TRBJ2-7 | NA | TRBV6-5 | CASSYSGRSSYEQYF | TGTGCCAGCAGTTACTCTGGGCGTAGCTCCTACGAGCAGTACTTC
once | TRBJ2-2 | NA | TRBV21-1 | CASSKNPNSVGELFF | TGTGCCAGCAGCAAAAACCCAAATAGTGTCGGGGAGCTGTTTTTT
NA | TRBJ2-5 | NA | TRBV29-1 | CNPRKTEVGVSQGTQYF | TGCAACCCTCGGAAGACCGAGGTTGGCGTATCCCAAGGGACCCAGTACTTC
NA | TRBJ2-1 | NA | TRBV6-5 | CASSYQITAYNEQFF | TGTGCCAGCAGTTACCAAATAACTGCCTACAATGAGCAGTTCTTC
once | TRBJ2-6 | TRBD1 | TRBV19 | CATRDRGVGANVLTF | TGTGCCACCAGGGACAGGGGAGTTGGGGCCAACGTCCTGACTTTC
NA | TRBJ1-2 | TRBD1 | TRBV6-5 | CASRQGFMSNYGYTF | TGTGCCAGTCGACAGGGATTTATGTCTAACTATGGCTACACCTTC
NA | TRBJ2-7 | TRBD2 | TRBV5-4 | CASSRLAGNFGSYEQYF | TGTGCCAGCAGCCGACTAGCGGGAAATTTCGGTTCCTACGAGCAGTACTTC
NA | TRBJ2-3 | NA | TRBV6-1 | CASSEIRRGASADTQYF | TGTGCCAGCAGTGAAATTCGACGGGGGGCCTCGGCAGATACGCAGTATTTT
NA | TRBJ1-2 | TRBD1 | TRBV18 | CASSLRQGPYGYTF | TGTGCCAGCTCACTGCGACAGGGCCCATATGGCTACACCTTC
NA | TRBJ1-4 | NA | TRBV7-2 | CASSFRDNREKLFF | TGTGCCAGCAGCTTCCGGGACAATCGTGAAAAACTGTTTTTT
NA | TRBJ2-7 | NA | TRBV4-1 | CASSQGAVYEQYF | TGCGCCAGCAGCCAAGGAGCGGTCTACGAGCAGTACTTC
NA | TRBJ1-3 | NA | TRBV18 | CASSPRDSRNTIYF | TGTGCCAGCTCACCACGAGATTCTCGAAACACCATATATTTT
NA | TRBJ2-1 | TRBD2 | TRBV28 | CASRPFYSGSNEQFF | TGTGCCAGCCGTCCCTTTTATAGCGGGAGCAATGAGCAGTTCTTC
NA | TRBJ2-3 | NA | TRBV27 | CASSLYRTPGHTQYF | TGTGCCAGCAGTTTGTATCGGACACCCGGGCATACGCAGTATTTT
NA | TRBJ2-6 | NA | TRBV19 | CASSDSGERLLRANVLTF | TGTGCCAGTAGTGATTCGGGGGAGAGATTGTTGAGGGCCAACGTCCTGACTTTC
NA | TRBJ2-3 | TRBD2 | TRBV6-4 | CASSESGSGTDTQYF | TGTGCCAGCAGTGAAAGCGGGAGTGGCACAGATACGCAGTATTTT
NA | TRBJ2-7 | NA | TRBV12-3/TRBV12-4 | CASSPEPYEQYF | TGTGCCAGCAGCCCCGAGCCCTACGAGCAGTACTTC
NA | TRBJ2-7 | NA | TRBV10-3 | CAISVGIGSYEQYF | TGTGCCATCAGTGTGGGTATCGGGTCCTACGAGCAGTACTTC
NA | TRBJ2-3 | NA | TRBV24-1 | CATRKGVTDTQYF | TGTGCCACCAGAAAAGGGGTCACAGATACGCAGTATTTT
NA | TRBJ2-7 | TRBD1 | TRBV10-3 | CAIRMSGQGYEQYF | TGTGCCATCAGGATGTCGGGACAGGGCTACGAGCAGTACTTC
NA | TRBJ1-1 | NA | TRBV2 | CASSITENTEAFF | TGTGCCAGCAGTATTACTGAGAACACTGAAGCTTTCTTT
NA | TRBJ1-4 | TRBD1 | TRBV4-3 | CASSQDSRGIGKLFF | TGCGCCAGCAGCCAAGATTCCAGGGGGATCGGAAAACTGTTTTTT
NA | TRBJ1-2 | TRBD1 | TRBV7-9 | CASSFNRGYGYTF | TGTGCCAGCAGCTTCAACAGGGGCTATGGCTACACCTTC
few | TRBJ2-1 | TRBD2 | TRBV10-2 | CASSEVAGVPDEQFF | TGCGCCAGCAGTGAAGTCGCGGGAGTTCCGGATGAGCAGTTCTTC
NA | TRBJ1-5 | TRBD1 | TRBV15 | CATSRVGQGGQPQHF | TGTGCCACCAGCAGAGTAGGCCAGGGGGGTCAGCCCCAGCATTTT
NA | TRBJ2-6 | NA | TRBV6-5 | CASEDPGANVLTF | TGTGCCAGCGAGGATCCGGGGGCCAACGTCCTGACTTTC
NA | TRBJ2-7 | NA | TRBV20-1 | CSAREQIEQYF | TGCAGTGCTAGAGAACAAATCGAGCAGTACTTC
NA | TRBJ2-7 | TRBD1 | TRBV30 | CAWSVPMNRGTTRTYEQYF | TGTGCCTGGAGTGTACCTATGAACAGGGGTACGACTCGGACCTACGAGCAGTACTTC
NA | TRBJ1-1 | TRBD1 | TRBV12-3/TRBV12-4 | CASSIQGARAFF | TGTGCCAGCAGTATCCAGGGGGCTCGGGCTTTCTTT
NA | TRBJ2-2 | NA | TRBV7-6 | CASSLEQAGELFF | TGTGCCAGCAGCTTAGAACAGGCCGGGGAGCTGTTTTTT
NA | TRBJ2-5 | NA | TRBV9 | CASSVEDRQETQYF | TGTGCCAGCAGCGTAGAAGACAGACAAGAGACCCAGTACTTC